Listed below are T cell receptor beta chains from one sample, sequenced in a study of cytomegalovirus exposure and HLA in healthy donors. The assay was immunoSEQ multiplex PCR, and TCRdb's table has in-frame clones only and misses some. Found here are over 150,000 clones, roughly 86% of them singletons; the top ten hold about 1.9%. The specimen sequenced was PBMCs. The source is a human donor in good health. CDR3s include the opening cysteine and the closing phenylalanine or tryptophan. Each record gives: clone size, D gene, J gene, V gene, CDR3 DNA, CDR3 protein. The D gene is left open where the match is weak. The size of a clone is reported for some rows only, either as once, few or many, or as a class for expanded clones.

>NA|TRBD1|TRBJ2-3|TRBV5-6
TGTGCCAGCAGCTCCAGGGGGACGGATACGCAGTATTTT
CASSSRGTDTQYF
>NA|TRBD2|TRBJ2-1|TRBV11-2
TGTGCCAGCAGCGCGACTAGCGGGAGGCACAATGAGCAGTTCTTC
CASSATSGRHNEQFF
>once|NA|TRBJ2-1|TRBV2
TGTGCCAGCACCCCAGGGGCAGGCAATGAGCAGTTCTTC
CASTPGAGNEQFF
>NA|TRBD2|TRBJ2-1|TRBV5-6
TGTGCCAGCAGCTTGTTTAAGTTCGGGGGGTCCTACAATGAGCAGTTCTTC
CASSLFKFGGSYNEQFF
>NA|NA|TRBJ2-1|TRBV27
TGTGCCAGCAGCCTCTACAATGAGCAGTTCTTC
CASSLYNEQFF
>NA|TRBD1|TRBJ2-7|TRBV5-1
TGCGCCAGCAGCTATGGGACAGTCCCGCCCTACGAGCAGTACTTC
CASSYGTVPPYEQYF
>NA|NA|TRBJ2-1|TRBV6-5
TGTGCCAGCAGTTACTCACCGGGGTACAATGAGCAGTTCTTC
CASSYSPGYNEQFF
>NA|TRBD2|TRBJ2-7|TRBV29-1
TGCAGCGTTGAAGGGCGGGAGGCCTACGAGCAGTACTTC
CSVEGREAYEQYF
>NA|NA|TRBJ2-6|TRBV13
TGTGCCAGCAGCTTTTTCTCCGGGGCCAACGTCCTGACTTTC
CASSFFSGANVLTF
>NA|TRBD2|TRBJ2-5|TRBV2
TGTGCCAGCATGGGGACTAGAGGCCAAGAGACCCAGTACTTC
CASMGTRGQETQYF
>NA|NA|TRBJ1-3|TRBV18
TGTGCCAGCTCATCTAACAGGGCGAGCGACACCATATATTTT
CASSSNRASDTIYF
>NA|TRBD1|TRBJ1-1|TRBV6-5
TGTGCCAGCAGTTACTCGGCAGGGGGGTTGAACACTGAAGCTTTCTTT
CASSYSAGGLNTEAFF
>NA|NA|TRBJ1-4|TRBV4-3
TGCGCCAGCAGCCAAGAGTTACGGCAGGGGTGGAAACTGTTTTTT
CASSQELRQGWKLFF
>NA|TRBD1|TRBJ1-5|TRBV30
TGTGCCTGGACCCCCGCCACAGGGGGCAATCAGCCCCAGCATTTT
CAWTPATGGNQPQHF
>NA|TRBD1|TRBJ1-2|TRBV5-4
TGTGCCAGCGCCAATTTACAGGGGTTGAACTATGGCTACACCTTC
CASANLQGLNYGYTF
>NA|NA|TRBJ1-1|TRBV4-3
TGCGCCAGCAGCCAAGACGACAGAGGCCCCACTGAAGCTTTCTTT
CASSQDDRGPTEAFF
>once|NA|TRBJ2-1|TRBV4-1
TGCGCCAGCAGCCAAGTAAGGCTCTGGGCTGAGCAGTTCTTC
CASSQVRLWAEQFF
>NA|TRBD1|TRBJ1-1|TRBV5-4
TGTGCCAGCAGCCCCAAGTCGGGGCAGGGGGGCACTGAAGCTTTCTTT
CASSPKSGQGGTEAFF
>NA|TRBD1|TRBJ1-5|TRBV28
TGTGCCAGCACCATCCCAGGGGGCGGCCGCAATCAGCCCCAGCATTTT
CASTIPGGGRNQPQHF
>once|TRBD1|TRBJ2-7|TRBV5-6
TGTGCCAGCACCAGACAGGGGGCGCCGTACGAGCAGTACTTC
CASTRQGAPYEQYF
>few|NA|TRBJ1-1|TRBV7-9
TGTGCCAGCAGCCCACAGGTACCGAACACTGAAGCTTTCTTT
CASSPQVPNTEAFF
>NA|NA|TRBJ1-1|TRBV6-5
TGTGCCAGCACCCGCCGGCGGCAGATGAACACTGAAGCTTTCTTT
CASTRRRQMNTEAFF
>NA|TRBD1|TRBJ1-4|TRBV19
TGTGCCAGTAGTCCCGGGACAGGGGTGTCGACTAATGAAAAACTGTTTTTT
CASSPGTGVSTNEKLFF
>NA|TRBD1|TRBJ1-1|TRBV27
TGTGCCAGGATGAATCTCAATAGGACAGGGGGCGGGAGCGAAGGTGGCCCGGGCACTGAAGCTTTCTTT
CARMNLNRTGGGSEGGPGTEAFF
>NA|TRBD2|TRBJ2-5|TRBV9
TGTGCCAGCAGCGTCCCCTCTAGCGGGAGGGCCCACGGGGAGACCCAGTACTTC
CASSVPSSGRAHGETQYF
>NA|NA|TRBJ2-2|TRBV6-5
TGTGCCAGCAGTTACTCGAACTTTGCCGGGGAGCTGTTTTTT
CASSYSNFAGELFF
>NA|NA|TRBJ2-2|TRBV28
TGTGCCAGCAGGTCCCAGGGGCCCGGGGAGCTGTTTTTT
CASRSQGPGELFF
>NA|NA|TRBJ1-1|TRBV28
TGTGCCAGCAGTTTGCCAGGAACGAACACTGAAGCTTTCTTT
CASSLPGTNTEAFF
>NA|TRBD1|TRBJ1-2|TRBV27
TGTGCCAGCGGAGTAAGCAGGGGGCTAAGCTATGGCTACACCTTC
CASGVSRGLSYGYTF
>NA|NA|TRBJ1-1|TRBV4-1
TGCGCCAGCAGCCAAGATTGGAGGATGAACACTGAAGCTTTCTTT
CASSQDWRMNTEAFF
>NA|TRBD1|TRBJ1-1|TRBV7-9
TGTGCCAGCAGCTCCTGGACAGGAGTGGGGACTGAAGCTTTCTTT
CASSSWTGVGTEAFF
>NA|NA|TRBJ1-1|TRBV6-5
TGTGCCAGCAGCATGGAGGATTTCACTGAAGCTTTCTTT
CASSMEDFTEAFF
>NA|NA|TRBJ1-1|TRBV7-8
TGTGCCAGCAGCTTTGGCTCCTCCAACACTGAAGCTTTCTTT
CASSFGSSNTEAFF
>NA|NA|TRBJ2-7|TRBV6-5
TGTGCCAGCAGTTACTCGACGCCTCGGGGATACGAGCAGTACTTC
CASSYSTPRGYEQYF
>NA|TRBD1|TRBJ2-1|TRBV9
TGTGCCAGCAGCGAGCGAACAGGGGCCTACAATGAGCAGTTCTTC
CASSERTGAYNEQFF
>NA|TRBD1|TRBJ1-3|TRBV5-6
TGTGCCAGCAGCTTGGACAGGGGAGATTACTCTGGAAACACCATATATTTT
CASSLDRGDYSGNTIYF
>once|NA|TRBJ2-2|TRBV5-1
TGCGCCAGCAGCTTGCTTCCCCTTTCTGACACCGGGGAGCTGTTTTTT
CASSLLPLSDTGELFF
>NA|NA|TRBJ1-1|TRBV28
TGTGCCAGCAGTTGGGGGGATCGAGAAGCTTTCTTT
CASSWGDREAFF
>NA|NA|TRBJ2-2|TRBV27
TGTGCCAGCAGTTTATCCGGGAGCACCGGGGAGCTGTTTTTT
CASSLSGSTGELFF
>NA|NA|TRBJ2-7|TRBV19
TGTGCCAGTAGTCCCCTGGACAGTTACTACGAGCAGTACTTC
CASSPLDSYYEQYF
>NA|NA|TRBJ1-3|TRBV6-1
TGTGCCAGCAAAACGGAGGCCAGCTCTGGAAACACCATATATTTT
CASKTEASSGNTIYF
>NA|NA|TRBJ2-2|TRBV6-6
TGTGCCAGCAGGGGCTCGAACACCGGGGAGCTGTTTTTT
CASRGSNTGELFF
>NA|NA|TRBJ2-7|TRBV6-5
TGTGCCAGCAGTTACCGTGGGGAGGCCCCCTACGAGCAGTACTTC
CASSYRGEAPYEQYF
>NA|NA|TRBJ1-5|TRBV9
TGTGCCAGCAGCGTTACAGGTTTTAGCAATCAGCCCCAGCATTTT
CASSVTGFSNQPQHF
>NA|TRBD2|TRBJ2-5|TRBV5-6
TGTGCCAGCAGCATGACTAGCGGGACTCCGGAGGTAGAGACCCAGTACTTC
CASSMTSGTPEVETQYF
>NA|NA|TRBJ2-7|TRBV6-1
TGTGCCGTACCGACAGGCGGATTATCCTACGAGCAGTACTTC
CAVPTGGLSYEQYF
>NA|TRBD1|TRBJ2-7|TRBV11-2
TGTGCCAGCAGCTGGGGACAGGGCTACGAGCAGTACTTC
CASSWGQGYEQYF
>NA|TRBD2|TRBJ2-1|TRBV5-1
TGCGCCAGCAGCCCCACTCCCCGAGCGGGAGTAAGCGATGAGCAGTTCTTC
CASSPTPRAGVSDEQFF
>NA|NA|TRBJ1-1|TRBV18
TGTGCCAGCTCGCCTATGGGGGGATTGAACACTGAAGCTTTCTTT
CASSPMGGLNTEAFF